This record concerns one T cell receptor (beta chain) sequence. The antigen remains undetermined. Germline V gene lookup returns CDR1 SQVTM and CDR2 ANQGSEA. Trimming cost V 4 bases and J 5 bases, with 11 bases left between them. This CDR3 contains 12 residues. The assay was immunoSEQ multiplex PCR, and TCRdb's table has in-frame clones only and misses some. Among some 1,600,000 clones, 95% to 99% were seen once, and the ten largest hold about 0.45%. This record comes from a study of shared clonotypes between healthy human individuals. Regarding the study as a whole: Clonotype sharing among donors likely depends on sequencing depth. Some clonotypes were shared by all four sorted-subset donors, while others were not shared. The non-shared ones had lower generation probabilities than the shared ones.

This TCR came from a man aged 30 to 39 in good health. V and J are TRBV29-1 and TRBJ2-5; no firm D call. Sequencing was done on a sample of naive CD4+ T cells sorted from blood. The sample's subset: CD45RA+ positively selected. The CDR3 protein is CSVGRVAETQYF. CDR3 coding DNA: TGCAGCGTTGGTAGGGTCGCGGAGACCCAGTACTTC.